The clone carrying this T cell receptor beta chain was seen just once. Its specificity is unknown. These data belong to a study of siplizumab effects on memory and regulatory T cells. Study conclusions and caveats: Unstimulated subsets contained matches for only a minor fraction of alloreactive clones. Tregs that proliferated in siplizumab cultures did not have their suppressive function confirmed.

Repertoires were generated with immunoSEQ multiplex PCR, while TCRdb's copy carries only in-frame clones and drops some. The data show more than 85,000 clones, more than 80% seen once. The germline CDR1 and CDR2 sequences are SGHNT and YYREEE (reference sequence). V lost 0 bases, J lost 0 bases, and 9 bases lay in between. The CDR3 spans 15 residues. This TCR was recovered from a human donor in good health. Sequencing was carried out using CD4+ T cells sorted from blood. The chain employs TRBV5-4 and TRBJ1-2; D is unresolved. The CDR3 region is CASSLVASSNYGYTF. The CDR3 coding sequence is TGTGCCAGCAGCTTGGTAGCCAGTTCTAACTATGGCTACACCTTC.